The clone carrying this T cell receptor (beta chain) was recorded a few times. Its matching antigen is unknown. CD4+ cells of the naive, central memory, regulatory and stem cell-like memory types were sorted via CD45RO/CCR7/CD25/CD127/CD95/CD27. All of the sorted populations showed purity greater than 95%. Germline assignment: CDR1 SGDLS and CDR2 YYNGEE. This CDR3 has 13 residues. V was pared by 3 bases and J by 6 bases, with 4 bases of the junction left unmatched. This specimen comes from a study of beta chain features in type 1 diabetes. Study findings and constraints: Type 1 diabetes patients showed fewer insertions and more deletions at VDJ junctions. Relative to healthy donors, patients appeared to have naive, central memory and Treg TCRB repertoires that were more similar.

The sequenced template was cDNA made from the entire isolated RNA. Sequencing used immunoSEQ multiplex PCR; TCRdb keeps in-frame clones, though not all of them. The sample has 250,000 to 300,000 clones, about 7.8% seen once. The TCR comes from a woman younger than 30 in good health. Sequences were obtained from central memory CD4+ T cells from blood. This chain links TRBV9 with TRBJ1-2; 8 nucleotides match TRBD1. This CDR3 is CASSETGVHGYTF. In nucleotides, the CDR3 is TGTGCCAGCAGCGAGACAGGGGTACATGGCTACACCTTC. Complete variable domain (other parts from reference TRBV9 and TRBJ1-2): DSGVTQTPKHLITATGQRVTLRCSPRSGDLSVYWYQQSLDQGLQFLIQYYNGEERAKGNILERFSAQQFPDLHSELNLSSLELGDSALYFCASSETGVHGYTFGSGTRLTVV.